These 22 T cell receptor beta chains share one sample of origin, sequenced in a study of T-cell reconstitution after alpha-beta-depleted transplantation in children. Researchers prepared the TCRbeta library using unique molecular identifiers, the study reports. Via MiXCR, TCRdb re-called the PCR reads, giving one row per CDR3 protein. The data hold more than 550,000 distinct CDR3 sequences, with roughly 10% observed a single time. Sample: PBMCs from the stem cell graft donor, taken from the stem cell graft. Every receptor here comes from a human donor who donated a stem cell graft to a child with acute myeloid leukemia.

The V and J genes are TRBV4-3 and TRBJ2-7; D remains ambiguous. V dropped 0 bases and J dropped 6 bases, with 9 bases sitting between them. This CDR3 comprises 13 residues. Germline CDR1 is LGHNA and CDR2 is YSLEER. CDR3 loop: CASSQDLQLEQYF. The CDR3 DNA sequence: TGCGCCAGCAGCCAAGATCTCCAGCTCGAGCAGTACTTC.

The CDR3 loop is CASSRKGQGRETQYF. As DNA, the CDR3 is TGTGCCAGCAGCCGCAAGGGGCAGGGTCGGGAGACCCAGTACTTC. The genes are TRBV11-1 and TRBJ2-5; a possible D gene is TRBD1 (5 bases). The germline gives CDR1 SGHAT, CDR2 FQDESV (reference sequence). CDR3 length equals 15 residues. The germline V and J ends were trimmed by 5 bases and 5 bases, with 18 bases remaining between them.

The V call is TRBV12-3 or TRBV12-4, the J call TRBJ2-3; the D is unclear. V was trimmed by 3 bases and J by 4 bases, leaving 11 bases between them. This CDR3 contains 14 residues. CDR3 bases: TGTGCCAGCAGTTTGCAACCCAAGGCAGATACGCAGTATTTT. This codes for CASSLQPKADTQYF.

The V gene is TRBV5-1, the J gene TRBJ1-2, with D possibly being TRBD1 (6 bases). Per germline, CDR1 SGHRS and CDR2 YFSETQ. V was shortened by 3 bases and J by 4 bases, with 13 bases between the two germline ends. The CDR3 is 14 amino acids. CDR3 DNA: TGCGCCAGCAGCTGGACCCCGGACAGCTATGGCTACACCTTC. Residues: CASSWTPDSYGYTF.

V is TRBV5-1 and J is TRBJ1-1; D perhaps matches TRBD1 (5 bases). The length of the CDR3 is 14 residues. Germline values: CDR1 SGHRS, CDR2 YFSETQ. The V end lost 6 bases, the J end lost 6 bases, and 18 bases lay between the germline ends. CDR3 in DNA: TGCGCCAGCACCCCCGACGCCGGGGGGGCTGAAGCTTTCTTT. It translates to CASTPDAGGAEAFF.

The table lists this clonotype with many counts. The rearrangement uses TRBV4-3 and TRBJ2-2; tentative D call: TRBD1 (6 bases). From germline, CDR1 is LGHNA and CDR2 YSLEER. Trimming took 0 bases from V and 4 from J, leaving 15 bases between them. This CDR3 spans 17 amino acids. Written as DNA, the CDR3 is TGCGCCAGCAGCCAAGATTACAACAGGGTCGTCACCGGGGAGCTGTTTTTT. Translation gives CASSQDYNRVVTGELFF.

This clonotype was seen ten or more times. V is TRBV7-2 and J is TRBJ2-3; D call uncertain. The germline gives CDR1 SGHTA, CDR2 FQGNSA. The V end lost 4 bases, the J end lost 4 bases, and 6 bases lay between the germline ends. The CDR3 is 12 amino acids. The CDR3 sequence: CASSSIPDTQYF. CDR3 sequence (DNA): TGTGCCAGCAGCTCAATCCCAGATACGCAGTATTTT.

This chain connects TRBV25-1 to TRBJ2-7, with 10 bases that match TRBD2. Germline V CDR1 and CDR2: MGHDK, SYGVNS. The J segment lost 7 bases and the V segment lost 5 bases, leaving 23 bases of the junction unmatched. The CDR3 spans 19 residues. The DNA of the CDR3 is TGTGCCAGCAGTTGGGGTCTCGCTAGCGGGAGATCTTTTTCGGGAGAGCAGTACTTC. It encodes CASSWGLASGRSFSGEQYF.

The chain recombines TRBV20-1 with TRBJ2-1; 11 nucleotides line up with TRBD2. The germline V gene has CDR1 DFQATT and CDR2 SNEGSKA (reference sequence). The V segment lost 7 bases and the J segment 11 bases; nucleotides outside the gene matches: 10. CDR3 size: 13 residues. CDR3 amino acids: CSVLTSGISKQFF. CDR3 DNA sequence: TGCAGTGTGTTGACTAGCGGGATTTCGAAGCAGTTCTTC.

This clonotype was observed a handful of times. This sequence may be a read error, since a much larger clone differs from it by one base. This chain uses TRBV12-3 or TRBV12-4 with TRBJ1-1, with unresolved D. The CDR3 totals 11 residues. V was trimmed by 6 bases and J by 5 bases, leaving 7 bases between them. The CDR3 DNA is TGTGCCAGCAGAAAGAAAACTGAAGCTTTCTTT. Its protein product is CASRKKTEAFF.

The sample holds a few counts of this clonotype. The chain joins TRBV19 to TRBJ2-7; D possibly corresponds to TRBD2 (5 bases). The germline CDR1 and CDR2 sequences are LNHDA and SQIVND (reference sequence). The CDR3 runs 14 residues. Trimming left V 5 bases short and J 0 bases short, with 11 bases between. This chain's CDR3 is CASSVGLGSYEQYF. The CDR3 nucleotides read TGTGCCAGTAGTGTCGGACTGGGCTCCTACGAGCAGTACTTC.

This rearrangement joins TRBV18 to TRBJ1-5; D not certain. Germline loops: CDR1 KGHSH, CDR2 LQKENI. The V end lost 3 bases, the J end lost 1 base, and 10 bases lay between the germline ends. The CDR3 runs to 15 residues. In DNA, the CDR3 is TGTGCCAGCTCACCCTCGGCAACCAGCAATCAGCCCCAGCATTTT. It translates to CASSPSATSNQPQHF.

This clonotype was observed at least ten times. V and J are TRBV20-1 and TRBJ2-3, with 9 bases fitting TRBD2. Germline V gene data show CDR1 as DFQATT and CDR2 as SNEGSKA (reference sequence). V shed 3 bases, J shed 5 bases, and the junction held 3 bases outside the gene matches. CDR3 length: 13 amino acids. Here the CDR3 reads CSARREGGDTQYF. The CDR3, as DNA: TGCAGTGCTAGGCGGGAGGGGGGAGATACGCAGTATTTT.

This clonotype was observed many times. The chain is built from TRBV29-1 and TRBJ2-1, with TRBD2 identical over 8 bases. The CDR3 length is 14 residues. Germline V gene sequence: CDR1 SQVTM, CDR2 ANQGSEA. The V segment lost 3 bases and the J segment 1 base; nucleotides outside the gene matches: 2. This CDR3 is CSVEREESYNEQFF. The CDR3 region has the DNA TGCAGCGTTGAGCGGGAGGAGTCCTACAATGAGCAGTTCTTC.

This chain joins TRBV28 and TRBJ2-3; D uncertain. CDR3 size: 20 residues. CDR1 MDHEN and CDR2 SYDVKM come from the germline V gene. The V end was cut by 0 bases, the J end by 2 bases, with 24 bases between. In DNA form, the CDR3 reads TGTGCCAGCAGTTTATGGACCGGTGGGGTTCCCGGGCCTCCCACAGATACGCAGTATTTT. Translating gives CASSLWTGGVPGPPTDTQYF.

J is TRBJ2-7 and V is TRBV9; 8 positions match TRBD2. The CDR3 loop spans 15 amino acids. The V segment lost 0 bases and the J segment 2 bases; nucleotides outside the gene matches: 4. Germline V gives CDR1 SGDLS, CDR2 YYNGEE. The CDR3 here is CASSVGTSLTYEQYF. In DNA form, the CDR3 reads TGTGCCAGCAGCGTAGGGACTAGCCTTACCTACGAGCAGTACTTC.

This clonotype was detected a few times. The chain uses TRBV29-1 and TRBJ1-1, with 9 bases identical to TRBD1. This CDR3 is built from 13 residues. V dropped 7 bases and J dropped 1; count of bases not matched to a gene: 4. Germline V gene sequence: CDR1 SQVTM, CDR2 ANQGSEA. The CDR3 loop is CSAPTGGNTEAFF. DNA of the CDR3: TGCAGCGCTCCGACAGGGGGGAACACTGAAGCTTTCTTT.

At least ten counts were recorded for this clonotype. J is TRBJ1-3 and V is TRBV29-1; no reliable D call. Trimming removed 4 bases at V and 7 bases at J, with 14 bases between. The CDR3 is 13 amino acids. The germline V gene has CDR1 SQVTM and CDR2 ANQGSEA. This chain's CDR3 is CSVGARTANTIYF. As DNA, the CDR3 is TGCAGCGTTGGCGCCAGAACGGCCAACACCATATATTTT.

The chain couples TRBV4-3 to TRBJ2-2; D gene ambiguous. The CDR3 sequence is 13 residues long. Trimming took off 3 bases at V and 6 bases at J, with 8 bases between the two ends. Germline assignment: CDR1 LGHNA and CDR2 YSLEER. The CDR3 sequence is CASSHLYSGELFF. The CDR3, as DNA: TGCGCCAGCAGCCATCTTTATTCCGGGGAGCTGTTTTTT.

The chain couples TRBV2 to TRBJ1-3; a weak D match, TRBD1 (5 bases). Germline lookup yields CDR1 SNHLY and CDR2 FYNNEI. The ends were cut back, 6 bases at V and 2 bases at J, with 14 bases in the middle. The CDR3 sequence is 15 residues long. DNA for the CDR3: TGTGCCAGCAGCCCCGGGCGGGGGACTGGAAACACCATATATTTT. It is translated as CASSPGRGTGNTIYF.

This chain links TRBV2 with TRBJ2-1; 14 bases fit TRBD2. CDR1 is SNHLY and CDR2 is FYNNEI in the germline V gene. This CDR3 spans 18 amino acids. With 6 bases clipped from V and 6 bases from J, the junction kept 13 bases outside the gene matches. CDR3 loop: CASSPGTSGSLGTNEQFF. The CDR3 bases are TGTGCCAGCAGCCCCGGGACTAGCGGGAGTCTCGGCACCAATGAGCAGTTCTTC.

This clonotype was counted a few times. The chain recombines TRBV12-3 or TRBV12-4 with TRBJ2-5, with 10 bases fitting TRBD1. Trimming took 5 bases from V and 5 from J; bases not matched to a gene: 8. This CDR3 region has 15 residues. Here the CDR3 reads CASSLGQGFWETQYF. The CDR3 region has the DNA TGTGCCAGCAGTCTGGGACAGGGGTTTTGGGAGACCCAGTACTTC.